The 25 T cell receptor beta chains listed next were all sequenced from one sample in a study of blood T cell repertoires in COVID-19. Produced via immunoSEQ multiplex PCR; TCRdb's table is partial and in-frame only. The profile shows fewer than 350,000 clones, around 81% of them singletons. Specimen: peripheral blood. Receptors were obtained from a woman aged 55-69 years with active or convalescent COVID-19.

The CDR3, as DNA: TGTGCCAGCAGTGGACAGGCCCCCTACGAGCAGTACTTC. Its translation: CASSGQAPYEQYF. The rearrangement joins TRBV6-4 to TRBJ2-7; the D gene is possibly TRBD1 (6 bases). The CDR3 sequence is 13 residues long. Germline V lookup: CDR1 MRHNA, CDR2 SNTAGT. The V and J ends lost 4 bases and 2 bases respectively, with 9 bases between them.

This clone was observed a single time. The chain has TRBV30 and TRBJ2-1, with 7 bases identical to TRBD2. This CDR3 is 17 amino acids long. Per the germline V gene, CDR1 is GTSNPN and CDR2 is SVGIG (reference sequence). After removal of 3 bases from V and 0 bases from J, the junction contained 11 bases not matched to a gene. The chain's CDR3 is CAWRRPGTISSYNEQFF. CDR3 nucleotide sequence: TGTGCCTGGAGGAGACCCGGGACTATTAGCTCCTACAATGAGCAGTTCTTC.

This sequence joins TRBV9 and TRBJ2-1, with TRBD2 identical over 8 bases. The CDR3 has 17 amino acids. Trimming cost V 3 bases and J 2 bases; bases outside gene matches: 10. From germline, CDR1 is SGDLS and CDR2 YYNGEE. CDR3 DNA: TGTGCCAGCAGCGAGGGACTAGGGTCCCTCCCCTACAATGAGCAGTTCTTC. It is translated as CASSEGLGSLPYNEQFF.

J is TRBJ1-2 and V is TRBV4-1; 8 bases align to TRBD1. Germline CDR1 MGHRA, CDR2 YSYEKL. There are 13 residues in the CDR3. After removal of 1 base from V and 8 bases from J, the junction contained 3 bases not matched to a gene. Here the CDR3 reads CASSQGTGLGYTF. CDR3 sequence (DNA): TGCGCCAGCAGCCAAGGGACAGGGCTAGGCTACACCTTC.

This clone has a single count. The chain employs TRBV13 and TRBJ2-1, with 8 bases identical to TRBD1. Germline assignment: CDR1 PRHDT and CDR2 FYEKMQ (reference sequence). Trimming removed 5 bases from V and 3 bases from J; junction bases left unmatched: 9. This CDR3 has 16 residues. The CDR3 sequence is CASSLEGTGYYNEQFF. In nucleotides, the CDR3 is TGTGCCAGCAGCCTCGAGGGGACAGGATACTACAATGAGCAGTTCTTC.

This chain connects TRBV3-1 (or the pseudogene TRBV3-2) to TRBJ1-3, with 9 bases lining up with TRBD1. Germline CDR1 reads LGHDT; CDR2 reads YNNKEL (reference sequence). J gave up 4 bases and V 4 bases, and 2 bases lay outside the gene matches. This CDR3 comprises 14 residues. CDR3 residues: CASSPGTGGNTIYF. The CDR3 region has the DNA TGTGCCAGCAGCCCGGGGACAGGGGGAAACACCATATATTTT.

The V and J genes are TRBV5-1 and TRBJ2-5; 8 bases match TRBD2. The CDR3 contains 14 residues. CDR1 is SGHRS, CDR2 YFSETQ, per germline. With V trimmed by 4 bases and J by 3 bases, 5 bases remained unmatched. This CDR3 reads CASSRRGGKETQYF. The CDR3 DNA is TGCGCCAGCAGCCGTCGGGGGGGCAAAGAGACCCAGTACTTC.

The rearrangement joins TRBV15 to TRBJ2-1; D is possibly TRBD2 (6 bases). CDR1 LNHNV and CDR2 YYDKDF come from the germline V gene (reference sequence). V was trimmed by 0 bases and J by 4 bases, leaving 10 bases between them. There are 15 residues in the CDR3. The CDR3 DNA reads TGTGCCACCAGCAGAGATGGAGGGCGGTACAATGAGCAGTTCTTC. It is translated as CATSRDGGRYNEQFF.

J is TRBJ1-1 and V is TRBV5-1; 9 positions agree with TRBD1. Germline assignment: CDR1 SGHRS and CDR2 YFSETQ. V lost 5 bases and J lost 5; bases outside the gene matches: 4. The CDR3 covers 13 residues. Here the CDR3 reads CASSRGQGTEAFF. The CDR3 region has the DNA TGCGCCAGCAGTCGAGGACAGGGGACTGAAGCTTTCTTT.

This clone was seen a few times. This chain links TRBV10-3 with TRBJ2-3, with a tentative D call TRBD2 (7 bases). The CDR3 length is 17 residues. Trimming stripped 3 bases from V and 2 bases from J, with 18 bases between. CDR1 is ENHRY, CDR2 SYGVKD, per germline. The CDR3 loop reads CAISDHRGGGLTDTQYF. CDR3 DNA sequence: TGTGCCATCAGTGACCACCGTGGGGGGGGCCTCACAGATACGCAGTATTTT.

V is TRBV13 and J is TRBJ2-1; perhaps TRBD1 as D (8 bases). The length of the CDR3 is 15 residues. Germline CDR1 is PRHDT and CDR2 is FYEKMQ (reference sequence). V was pared by 5 bases and J by 3 bases, with 14 bases between. The CDR3 sequence is CASSPTGEGYNEQFF. The CDR3 region has the DNA TGTGCCAGCAGCCCGACAGGGGAGGGCTACAATGAGCAGTTCTTC.

The rearrangement uses TRBV9 and TRBJ1-3; 7 bases agree with TRBD1. The V segment lost 3 bases and the J segment 3 bases; nucleotides outside the gene matches: 3. The CDR3 length is 14 residues. The germline V gene has CDR1 SGDLS and CDR2 YYNGEE. This chain's CDR3 is CASSAGGLGNTIYF. Here the CDR3 DNA reads TGTGCCAGCAGCGCAGGGGGTCTTGGAAACACCATATATTTT.

This clone was recorded once. The rearrangement joins TRBV4-1 to TRBJ2-3, with a possible D match to TRBD2 (6 bases). The germline CDR1 and CDR2 sequences are MGHRA and YSYEKL. This CDR3 spans 15 amino acids. Between the trimmed V and J ends, which lost 1 base and 6 bases, there was a span of 14 bases. CDR3 loop: CASSQAGVAPDTQYF. DNA of the CDR3: TGCGCCAGCAGCCAAGCGGGGGTAGCACCGGATACGCAGTATTTT.

The chain couples TRBV6-4 to TRBJ2-1; 14 bases are a match to TRBD2. The V and J ends lost 6 bases and 6 bases, in that order; junction bases with no gene match: 7. This CDR3 is 16 amino acids long. Germline V CDR1 and CDR2: MRHNA, SNTAGT. CDR3 DNA sequence: TGTGCCAGCAGCTTACCGGGACTAGCGGGGGTCAATGAGCAGTTCTTC. This sequence encodes CASSLPGLAGVNEQFF.

The chain couples TRBV9 to TRBJ1-3; D not resolved. The CDR3 is 16 amino acids. V lost 0 bases to trimming and J lost 3 bases, with 13 bases between them. The germline gives CDR1 SGDLS, CDR2 YYNGEE. CDR3 protein: CASSVGSALGGNTIYF. The CDR3 DNA reads TGTGCCAGCAGCGTAGGCAGCGCGTTGGGTGGAAACACCATATATTTT.

This chain joins TRBV10-1 and TRBJ2-7, with D perhaps matching TRBD2 (5 bases). This CDR3 has 12 residues. The germline gives CDR1 WNHNN, CDR2 SYGVQD (reference sequence). Trimming took off 4 bases at V and 4 bases at J, with 8 bases between the two ends. This CDR3 reads CASSVGEYEQYF. CDR3 sequence (DNA): TGCGCCAGCAGTGTCGGGGAATACGAGCAGTACTTC.

The chain recombines TRBV10-3 with TRBJ1-5, with 7 bases aligning to TRBD1. This CDR3 spans 13 amino acids. With V trimmed by 6 bases and J by 6 bases, 5 bases remained unmatched. The germline CDR1 and CDR2 sequences are ENHRY and SYGVKD. The CDR3: CAISPQGTQPQHF. In nucleotides, the CDR3 is TGTGCCATCAGCCCACAGGGGACTCAGCCCCAGCATTTT.

This chain joins TRBV4-3 and TRBJ1-2; TRBD1 aligns across 7 bases. Germline CDR1 LGHNA, CDR2 YSLEER. The ends lost 4 bases at V and 3 bases at J; junction bases unmatched: 8. There are 15 residues in the CDR3. CDR3 residues: CASSPRDRGYYGYTF. The CDR3 DNA reads TGCGCCAGCAGCCCGCGGGACAGAGGTTACTATGGCTACACCTTC.

This chain joins TRBV11-1 and TRBJ2-7; 8 bases agree with TRBD1. Germline lookup yields CDR1 SGHAT and CDR2 FQDESV (reference sequence). The CDR3 extends over 13 amino acids. Trimming at V came to 1 base and at J to 4 bases, leaving 0 bases not matched to a gene. The CDR3 region is CASSLDRGYEQYF. In DNA form, the CDR3 reads TGTGCCAGCAGCTTAGACAGGGGGTACGAGCAGTACTTC.

The chain is built from TRBV5-1 and TRBJ1-5; 7 bases line up with TRBD1. The CDR3 consists of 19 residues. V gave up 1 base and J gave up 1 base; unmatched junction bases: 14. Germline values: CDR1 SGHRS, CDR2 YFSETQ. CDR3 sequence: CASSLSSAGGGGSNQPQHF. The CDR3, as DNA: TGCGCCAGCAGCTTGTCTTCGGCAGGGGGTGGGGGAAGCAATCAGCCCCAGCATTTT.

The J gene is TRBJ2-3, the V gene TRBV5-4; 10 nucleotides agree with TRBD1. V gave up 3 bases and J gave up 0 bases; unmatched junction bases: 10. The CDR3 extends over 18 amino acids. Germline values: CDR1 SGHNT, CDR2 YYREEE (reference sequence). CDR3 in amino acids: CASSSRQGAVISTDTQYF. The CDR3 region has the DNA TGTGCCAGCAGCTCCCGACAGGGGGCCGTTATAAGCACAGATACGCAGTATTTT.

This clone turned up a few times. The V gene is TRBV24-1, the J gene TRBJ1-5; D perhaps matches TRBD1 (5 bases). Germline-derived CDR1 and CDR2 are KGHDR and SFDVKD. Trimming stripped 9 bases from V and 7 bases from J, with 15 bases between. This CDR3 spans 13 amino acids. The CDR3 bases are TGTGCCACCGAGGATGTGGGGGGACAGCCCCAGCATTTT. As protein: CATEDVGGQPQHF.

The V and J genes are TRBV19 and TRBJ1-6, with 7 bases aligning to TRBD1. CDR1 and CDR2 (germline): LNHDA, SQIVND (reference sequence). V lost 5 bases and J lost 14; bases outside the gene matches: 6. This CDR3 is 12 amino acids long. The CDR3 sequence is CASSAQGWALHF. As DNA, the CDR3 is TGTGCCAGTAGTGCACAGGGGTGGGCCCTCCACTTT.

This chain connects TRBV7-2 to TRBJ1-2; D remains unclear. V was pared by 5 bases and J by 2 bases, with 6 bases between. Germline V CDR1 and CDR2: SGHTA, FQGNSA. The CDR3 contains 12 residues. Here the CDR3 DNA reads TGTGCCAGCAGCGAACTCAACTATGGCTACACCTTC. Protein product: CASSELNYGYTF.

The rearrangement links TRBV6-1 to TRBJ1-4; TRBD1 matches at 8 bases. CDR1 and CDR2 from the germline V gene are MNHNS and SASEGT. J was trimmed by 4 bases and V by 5 bases; bases with no gene match: 6. The CDR3 is made up of 15 amino acids. The CDR3 region has the DNA TGTGCCAGCAGTCAAACAGGGGGTGATAATGAAAAACTGTTTTTT. It yields the protein CASSQTGGDNEKLFF.